The 27 T cell receptor beta chains reported below all come from one sample, sequenced in a study of T-cell memory formation after mild COVID-19. TCRdb processed the 5' RACE reads anew with MiXCR; each CDR3 protein has one entry. The table records hundreds of thousands of distinct CDR3 sequences, roughly 14% of them present only once. The sample comprised PBMCs or a T cell subset sorted from them (not recorded which). The origin of the receptors is an adult woman who had mild COVID-19 (a few samples of this study predate the infection). Cell type and time point are not known.

There are many counts of this clonotype. The gene calls are TRBV12-3 or TRBV12-4 and TRBJ2-7, with a tentative D call TRBD2 (6 bases). Trimming removed 3 bases from V and 2 bases from J, with 14 bases in between. This CDR3 has 15 amino acids. This CDR3 is CASSLVSGSPYEQYF. CDR3 sequence (DNA): TGTGCCAGCAGTTTGGTTAGCGGAAGTCCCTACGAGCAGTACTTC.

A few counts support this clonotype. V and J are TRBV7-6 and TRBJ1-2; tentatively, D is TRBD1 (6 bases). Trimming removed 1 base at V and 2 bases at J, with 14 bases between. CDR1 is SGHVS and CDR2 is FNYEAQ in the germline V gene. The CDR3 consists of 16 residues. The CDR3 here is CASSLEPNRVNYGYTF. CDR3 bases: TGTGCCAGCAGCTTAGAGCCCAACAGGGTCAACTATGGCTACACCTTC.

This clonotype was detected a few times. V usage is TRBV11-3 and J usage is TRBJ2-5; D unresolved. There are 15 residues in the CDR3. CDR1 is SGHNT, CDR2 YENEEA, per germline. V was trimmed by 5 bases and J by 0 bases, leaving 13 bases between them. This CDR3 reads CASSPPLWYQETQYF. CDR3 sequence (DNA): TGTGCCAGCAGCCCCCCATTGTGGTACCAAGAGACCCAGTACTTC.

The V and J genes are TRBV5-1 and TRBJ2-1, with 9 bases aligning to TRBD2. Germline CDR1 reads SGHRS; CDR2 reads YFSETQ. Trimming at V came to 2 bases and at J to 2 bases, leaving 2 bases not matched to a gene. CDR3 size: 15 residues. CDR3 coding DNA: TGCGCCAGCAGCTTAATAGCGGGGGCCTACAATGAGCAGTTCTTC. Encoded protein: CASSLIAGAYNEQFF.

This clonotype has at least ten counts. This chain connects TRBV12-3 or TRBV12-4 to TRBJ1-1; 7 bases fit TRBD1. V trimming: 5 bases; J trimming: 1 base; junction bases outside the gene matches: 4. The CDR3 loop spans 14 amino acids. The CDR3 sequence: CASSPGQTNTEAFF. The DNA for the CDR3 is TGTGCCAGCAGTCCGGGACAGACGAACACTGAAGCTTTCTTT.

This rearrangement joins TRBV20-1 to TRBJ2-3, with D unresolved. Germline V CDR1 and CDR2: DFQATT, SNEGSKA (reference sequence). The CDR3 extends over 13 amino acids. With 5 bases removed from V and 4 bases from J, the gap between germline ends came to 13 bases. CDR3 nucleotide sequence: TGCAGTGCTTATACCGGGTCGTCAGATACGCAGTATTTT. It is translated as CSAYTGSSDTQYF.

V and J are TRBV7-9 and TRBJ2-1; 9 bases line up with TRBD2. V gave up 5 bases and J gave up 4 bases; unmatched junction bases: 9. The CDR3 contains 16 residues. Germline V gene data show CDR1 as SEHNR and CDR2 as FQNEAQ (reference sequence). Written as DNA, the CDR3 is TGTGCCAGCAGCCCGCGCGGCGGGAGGGGGTACAATGAGCAGTTCTTC. Amino acid sequence: CASSPRGGRGYNEQFF. Drawing the rest from reference TRBV7-9 and TRBJ2-1, the complete variable domain is DTGVSQNPRHKITKRGQNVTFRCDPISEHNRLYWYRQTLGQGPEFLTYFQNEAQLEKSRLLSDRFSAERPKGSFSTLEIQRTEQGDSAMYLCASSPRGGRGYNEQFFGPGTRLTVL.

The rearrangement links TRBV3-1 to TRBJ1-2; D not resolved. Germline V gene sequence: CDR1 LGHDT, CDR2 YNNKEL (reference sequence). The CDR3 is 13 amino acids. The V and J ends lost 1 base and 7 bases respectively, with 10 bases between them. CDR3 protein: CASSQVWEGGYTF. CDR3 bases: TGTGCCAGCAGCCAAGTGTGGGAAGGTGGCTACACCTTC.

The chain joins TRBV4-3 to TRBJ2-4; possibly TRBD1 or TRBD2 for D (5 bases each). V lost 0 bases to trimming and J lost 8 bases, with 14 bases between them. The CDR3 contains 15 residues. Germline lookup yields CDR1 LGHNA and CDR2 YSLEER. The CDR3 DNA reads as TGCGCCAGCAGCCAAGATCCCAGGGACCGATACATTCAGTACTTC. Translating gives CASSQDPRDRYIQYF.

This clonotype was seen many times. V and J are TRBV12-3 or TRBV12-4 and TRBJ2-7; D is possibly TRBD1 (6 bases). Deletions cut 6 bases from V and 2 bases from J, with 11 bases between. The length of the CDR3 is 13 residues. The CDR3 protein is CASRRTEAYEQYF. For the CDR3, the DNA is TGTGCCAGCAGGAGGACAGAGGCCTACGAGCAGTACTTC.

At least ten counts were recorded for this clonotype. CDR3 coding DNA: TGTGCCAGCAGCATACTCAATGAGCAGTTCTTC. Its translation: CASSILNEQFF. The chain couples TRBV5-6 to TRBJ2-1; D not resolved. Trimming shortened V by 4 bases and J by 6 bases, and 5 bases separated the two germline ends. Looked up from germline, CDR1 is SGHDT and CDR2 is YYEEEE. The CDR3 extends over 11 amino acids. Looking up the rest from reference TRBV5-6 and TRBJ2-1 gives the full variable domain: DAGVTQSPTHLIKTRGQQVTLRCSPKSGHDTVSWYQQALGQGPQFIFQYYEEEERQRGNFPDRFSGHQFPNYSSELNVNALLLGDSALYLCASSILNEQFFGPGTRLTVL.

The rearrangement uses TRBV27 and TRBJ1-1; 10 nucleotides match TRBD1. V shed 7 bases and J 1 base; nucleotides not matched to a gene: 6. This CDR3 region has 15 residues. In germline, CDR1 is MNHEY, CDR2 SMNVEV (reference sequence). CDR3 coding DNA: TGTGCCAGCACGGACAGGGGGGCCGGGAACACTGAAGCTTTCTTT. Translated, it gives CASTDRGAGNTEAFF.

This clonotype was seen only a few times. The CDR3 nucleotides are TGCAGTGCTAGGCGGGACAGGAACCATGCAACTAATGAAAAACTGTTTTTT. Protein product: CSARRDRNHATNEKLFF. J is TRBJ1-4 and V is TRBV20-1; 8 bases fit TRBD1. This CDR3 comprises 17 residues. Germline CDR1 DFQATT, CDR2 SNEGSKA (reference sequence). V shed 3 bases and J 0 bases; nucleotides not matched to a gene: 9.

Note on this clonotype: A much larger clone sits a single nucleotide away, making a read error possible. The chain carries TRBV6-1 and TRBJ2-1; weak D call: TRBD1 (7 bases). This CDR3 is built from 14 residues. Germline V gives CDR1 MNHNS, CDR2 SASEGT. V was trimmed by 10 bases and J by 9 bases, leaving 22 bases between them. The CDR3 spells CATYRDRGGCEQFF. The CDR3 bases are TGTGCCACCTACCGGGACAGAGGGGGGTGTGAGCAGTTCTTC.

The J gene is TRBJ2-7, the V gene TRBV6-1, with D tentatively TRBD2 (5 bases). The CDR3 is 16 residues long. Germline CDR1 reads MNHNS; CDR2 reads SASEGT. V gave up 5 bases and J gave up 2 bases, with 19 bases separating them. The CDR3 is CASSKEALAGPYEQYF. The CDR3 bases are TGTGCCAGCAGTAAAGAGGCCCTAGCCGGGCCCTACGAGCAGTACTTC.

In its sample, this clonotype was seen a few times. This chain connects TRBV5-1 to TRBJ1-1; the D gene is possibly TRBD1 (5 bases). Trimming pared 9 bases from V and 3 bases from J, leaving 15 bases between. This CDR3 is 13 amino acids long. Germline V gene data show CDR1 as SGHRS and CDR2 as YFSETQ. In DNA, the CDR3 is TGCGCCACAAAGTCCGGGACCTACACTGAAGCTTTCTTT. Translated, it gives CATKSGTYTEAFF.

The chain employs TRBV7-3 and TRBJ2-3; unclear D gene. The CDR3 contains 16 residues. From germline, CDR1 is SGHTA and CDR2 FQGTGA. V lost 5 bases and J lost 7, with 22 bases in between. CDR3 coding DNA: TGTGCCAGCAGCGCCCGGGCCTCCTCCGCTTTAAATACGCAGTATTTT. Protein product: CASSARASSALNTQYF.

Many counts were recorded for this clonotype. DNA for the CDR3: TGCGCCAGCAGCTTGGTTTCGAGGGCAGTCAACTATGGCTACACCTTC. Translation: CASSLVSRAVNYGYTF. The rearrangement links TRBV5-1 to TRBJ1-2; D unresolved. The CDR3 runs 16 residues. The germline gives CDR1 SGHRS, CDR2 YFSETQ. The V end lost 0 bases, the J end lost 2 bases, and 14 bases lay between the germline ends.

This clonotype was observed many times. The chain has TRBV15 and TRBJ2-3; maybe TRBD2 (5 bases). CDR1 and CDR2 from the germline V gene are LNHNV and YYDKDF (reference sequence). Trimming stripped 4 bases from V and 5 bases from J, with 16 bases between. CDR3 length: 15 residues. The CDR3 DNA reads TGTGCCACCAGCAAACCTGGGAGCCAGAAAGATACGCAGTATTTT. Translated, it gives CATSKPGSQKDTQYF.

This chain links TRBV11-2 with TRBJ1-1; no clear D gene. Germline-derived CDR1 and CDR2 are SGHAT and FQNNGV. Deletions cut 5 bases from V and 6 bases from J, with 16 bases between. The CDR3 totals 14 residues. This CDR3 is CASSPSPRFAEAFF. CDR3 bases: TGTGCCAGCAGCCCTTCACCTAGGTTCGCTGAAGCTTTCTTT.

This clonotype was observed a handful of times. The chain's CDR3 is CASSLELDRGLNQPQHF. CDR3 sequence (DNA): TGTGCCAGCAGCTTAGAATTGGACAGGGGGCTTAATCAGCCCCAGCATTTT. The genes are TRBV7-9 and TRBJ1-5; 11 nucleotides match TRBD1. CDR3 length: 17 amino acids. The germline V gene has CDR1 SEHNR and CDR2 FQNEAQ (reference sequence). The V gene end was trimmed by 1 base and the J gene end by 4 bases; junction bases not matched to a gene: 6.

V and J are TRBV7-9 and TRBJ2-7; 10 nucleotides align to TRBD1. V lost 5 bases and J lost 5; bases outside the gene matches: 9. CDR1 and CDR2 from the germline V gene are SEHNR and FQNEAQ (reference sequence). This CDR3 comprises 15 residues. The CDR3 spells CASSPETGGPHEQYF. The CDR3 region has the DNA TGTGCCAGCAGCCCCGAGACAGGGGGCCCCCACGAGCAGTACTTC.

CDR3 protein: CAWRWRSYNSPLHF. DNA for the CDR3: TGTGCCTGGAGGTGGCGCTCCTATAATTCACCCCTCCACTTT. This rearrangement joins TRBV30 to TRBJ1-6; D remains ambiguous. The CDR3 length is 14 residues. Germline assignment: CDR1 GTSNPN and CDR2 SVGIG (reference sequence). V was trimmed by 3 bases and J by 0 bases, leaving 6 bases between them.

The V and J genes are TRBV18 and TRBJ2-7; D gene ambiguous. The germline V gene has CDR1 KGHSH and CDR2 LQKENI. The CDR3 sequence is 13 residues long. With 0 bases removed from V and 6 bases from J, the gap between germline ends came to 9 bases. CDR3 sequence (DNA): TGTGCCAGCTCACCACCAGGTCTTTCCGAGCAGTACTTC. Protein sequence: CASSPPGLSEQYF.

The chain employs TRBV4-1 and TRBJ2-3; D is undetermined. Trimming took off 0 bases at V and 3 bases at J, with 16 bases between the two ends. This CDR3 region has 17 residues. Germline V gene data show CDR1 as MGHRA and CDR2 as YSYEKL. DNA for the CDR3: TGCGCCAGCAGCCAAGATCCGTATCTGAGAATTACAGATACGCAGTATTTT. Protein product: CASSQDPYLRITDTQYF.

The chain carries TRBV7-3 and TRBJ1-1; D is possibly TRBD1 (6 bases). The CDR3 spans 15 residues. Per the germline V gene, CDR1 is SGHTA and CDR2 is FQGTGA. V was clipped by 2 bases and J by 4 bases, with 14 bases between them. The CDR3 loop reads CASSLEGRGGTEAFF. In nucleotides, the CDR3 is TGTGCCAGCAGCTTAGAGGGTCGAGGGGGCACTGAAGCTTTCTTT.

This clonotype was found a few times. The chain joins TRBV27 to TRBJ1-6, with D maybe TRBD1 (5 bases). Per the germline V gene, CDR1 is MNHEY and CDR2 is SMNVEV (reference sequence). The CDR3 contains 16 residues. V lost 2 bases and J 6 bases, leaving 14 bases between the germline ends. The CDR3 DNA reads as TGTGCCAGCAGTTTAGTAAAAAGGACACCTAATTCACCCCTCCACTTT. This gives the protein CASSLVKRTPNSPLHF.